The 29 T cell receptor beta chains in this list originate from one sample, sequenced in a study of control samples from healthy donors and cancer patients. TCRdb's copy holds only in-frame clones and misses some; the assay was immunoSEQ multiplex PCR. The sample records 80,000 to 100,000 clones, 70% to 90% being singletons. Sequencing was done on a sample of blood. The receptors derive from a man aged 30-40 years in good health.

The chain has TRBV7-2 and TRBJ2-7; a weak D match, TRBD1 (5 bases). The V end was cut by 1 base, the J end by 7 bases, with 14 bases between. CDR1 is SGHTA, CDR2 FQGNSA, per germline. This CDR3 contains 14 residues. The CDR3 region is CASSLVADRQEQYF. CDR3 in DNA: TGTGCCAGCAGCTTAGTGGCCGACCGACAGGAGCAGTACTTC.

V is TRBV7-9 and J is TRBJ2-2; the match to TRBD1 covers 10 bases. CDR3 size: 16 residues. CDR1 and CDR2 from the germline V gene are SEHNR and FQNEAQ (reference sequence). V shed 4 bases, J shed 1 base, and the junction held 3 bases outside the gene matches. CDR3 sequence reads: CASSSRDRGNTGELFF. CDR3 DNA sequence: TGTGCCAGCAGCTCGCGGGACAGGGGGAACACCGGGGAGCTGTTTTTT.

J is TRBJ1-2 and V is TRBV19, with 9 bases lining up with TRBD1. V trimming: 4 bases; J trimming: 3 bases; junction bases outside the gene matches: 9. Germline CDR1 LNHDA, CDR2 SQIVND (reference sequence). This CDR3 is 16 amino acids long. The CDR3 sequence is CASSKGQGSPYYGYTF. DNA for the CDR3: TGTGCCAGTAGTAAGGGACAGGGTTCCCCCTACTATGGCTACACCTTC.

The count of this clone is one. The chain carries TRBV7-3 and TRBJ1-2; D remains unclear. Germline lookup yields CDR1 SGHTA and CDR2 FQGTGA. The CDR3 runs to 13 residues. Trimming took off 0 bases at V and 6 bases at J, with 8 bases between the two ends. The CDR3 region is CASSLTGFNGYTF. The CDR3 bases are TGTGCCAGCAGCTTAACAGGGTTCAATGGCTACACCTTC.

V is TRBV11-3 and J is TRBJ1-2, with TRBD1 matching 10 bases. This CDR3 has 15 residues. J lost 1 base, V lost 3 bases, and 2 bases had no gene match. Per germline, CDR1 SGHNT and CDR2 YENEEA. Written as DNA, the CDR3 is TGTGCCAGCAGCTTCCGGGACAGGGGTAACTATGGCTACACCTTC. Translating it yields CASSFRDRGNYGYTF. Based on the CDR3 plus reference TRBV11-3 and TRBJ1-2, the full variable domain is EAGVVQSPRYKIIEKKQPVAFWCNPISGHNTLYWYLQNLGQGPELLIRYENEEAVDDSQLPKDRFSAERLKGVDSTLKIQPAELGDSAVYLCASSFRDRGNYGYTFGSGTRLTVV.

The chain recombines TRBV3-1 (or the pseudogene TRBV3-2) with TRBJ2-7; TRBD1 aligns across 7 bases. The ends lost 4 bases at V and 2 bases at J; junction bases unmatched: 5. The CDR3 totals 14 residues. The germline V gene has CDR1 LGHDT and CDR2 YNNKEL (reference sequence). The CDR3 coding sequence is TGTGCCAGCAGCCCCCGACAGGGCCCCTACGAGCAGTACTTC. It codes for CASSPRQGPYEQYF.

The rearrangement links TRBV7-3 to TRBJ2-2, with D possibly being TRBD2 (6 bases). CDR1 is SGHTA and CDR2 is FQGTGA in the germline V gene. Trimming removed 0 bases at V and 3 bases at J, with 11 bases between. The CDR3 has 16 amino acids. The CDR3 region is CASSLTYGSHTGELFF. For the CDR3, the DNA is TGTGCCAGCAGCTTAACTTACGGGAGTCACACCGGGGAGCTGTTTTTT.

The V and J genes are TRBV27 and TRBJ2-2; the match to TRBD1 covers 7 bases. This CDR3 has 18 residues. V trimming: 2 bases; J trimming: 4 bases; junction bases outside the gene matches: 13. Looked up from germline, CDR1 is MNHEY and CDR2 is SMNVEV (reference sequence). CDR3 region: CASSLIIGGPGGTGELFF. The CDR3 DNA follows: TGTGCCAGCAGTTTAATTATCGGTGGTCCAGGGGGCACCGGGGAGCTGTTTTTT.

The rearrangement uses TRBV3-1 (or the pseudogene TRBV3-2) and TRBJ2-6; 7 bases match TRBD1. V gave up 4 bases and J gave up 0 bases; unmatched junction bases: 6. The CDR3 has 17 amino acids. CDR1 is LGHDT and CDR2 is YNNKEL in the germline V gene (reference sequence). Here the CDR3 DNA reads TGTGCCAGCAGCCCGACAGGGTTCCGCTCTGGGGCCAACGTCCTGACTTTC. Translated, it gives CASSPTGFRSGANVLTF.

The rearrangement uses TRBV29-1 and TRBJ2-7; possibly TRBD1 for D (5 bases). V lost 4 bases and J lost 2, with 15 bases in between. Looked up from germline, CDR1 is SQVTM and CDR2 is ANQGSEA. The CDR3 runs to 14 residues. The CDR3 sequence is CSVGGRDNTYEQYF. CDR3 DNA sequence: TGCAGCGTTGGGGGCCGCGACAACACCTACGAGCAGTACTTC.

The chain is built from TRBV7-9 and TRBJ2-1; 9 bases are a match to TRBD2. Germline V gene data show CDR1 as SEHNR and CDR2 as FQNEAQ (reference sequence). The CDR3 consists of 17 residues. V lost 3 bases to trimming and J lost 4 bases; unmatched junction nucleotides: 10. CDR3 in amino acids: CASSFTPGTSQYNEQFF. The CDR3 nucleotides are TGTGCCAGCAGCTTTACCCCCGGGACTAGCCAATACAATGAGCAGTTCTTC.

The rearrangement joins TRBV4-1 to TRBJ2-1; weak D call: TRBD1 (6 bases). Trimming took off 1 base at V and 9 bases at J, with 10 bases between the two ends. The CDR3 spans 13 residues. From germline, CDR1 is MGHRA and CDR2 YSYEKL. This chain's CDR3 is CASSQVIGGEQFF. The CDR3 coding sequence is TGCGCCAGCAGCCAAGTGATAGGGGGTGAGCAGTTCTTC.

In DNA form, the CDR3 reads TGCGCCAGCAGAACGGCGGGGTCATACAATGAGCAGTTCTTC. As protein: CASRTAGSYNEQFF. The V gene is TRBV5-1, the J gene TRBJ2-1, with D possibly being TRBD2 (6 bases). Germline V gene sequence: CDR1 SGHRS, CDR2 YFSETQ. With 5 bases removed from V and 4 bases from J, the gap between germline ends came to 13 bases. CDR3 length equals 14 residues. The full variable domain, completed using reference TRBV5-1 and TRBJ2-1, is KAGVTQTPRYLIKTRGQQVTLSCSPISGHRSVSWYQQTPGQGLQFLFEYFSETQRNKGNFPGRFSGRQFSNSRSEMNVSTLELGDSALYLCASRTAGSYNEQFFGPGTRLTVL.

The chain links TRBV5-5 to TRBJ2-5; D is tentatively TRBD1 or TRBD2 (5 bases each). Looked up from germline, CDR1 is SGHKS and CDR2 is YYEKEE (reference sequence). The CDR3 length is 15 residues. V lost 0 bases to trimming and J lost 0 bases, with 9 bases between them. The CDR3 protein is CASSLGDPYQETQYF. The CDR3 nucleotides are TGTGCCAGCAGCTTGGGGGACCCTTACCAAGAGACCCAGTACTTC.

Here the CDR3 DNA reads TGTGCCAGCGGGGGGCGGAACTCCTACAATGAGCAGTTCTTC. It yields the protein CASGGRNSYNEQFF. This sequence joins TRBV2 and TRBJ2-1, with D possibly being TRBD1 or TRBD2 (6 bases each). The V gene's germline CDR1 is SNHLY and CDR2 FYNNEI. Trimming took 8 bases from V and 0 from J, leaving 11 bases between them. This CDR3 is built from 14 residues.

CDR3 region: CASSQKDRERAPYNEQFF. In DNA form, the CDR3 reads TGTGCCAGCAGCCAAAAGGACAGGGAACGGGCCCCATACAATGAGCAGTTCTTC. This chain links TRBV7-2 with TRBJ2-1, with TRBD1 matching 8 bases. V lost 5 bases and J lost 4; bases outside the gene matches: 16. Germline values: CDR1 SGHTA, CDR2 FQGNSA. This CDR3 comprises 18 residues.

The chain uses TRBV29-1 and TRBJ2-5; 8 positions match TRBD1. V lost 0 bases and J lost 5; bases outside the gene matches: 8. From germline, CDR1 is SQVTM and CDR2 ANQGSEA. The CDR3 covers 15 residues. This chain's CDR3 is CSVEDKTGVRETQYF. In DNA, the CDR3 is TGCAGCGTTGAAGATAAGACAGGGGTTCGGGAGACCCAGTACTTC.

CDR3 sequence (DNA): TGTGCCAGCAGCGCAGGACTAACCTTGTTTTACGAGCAGTACTTC. As protein: CASSAGLTLFYEQYF. V gene TRBV3-1 (or the pseudogene TRBV3-2) combines with J gene TRBJ2-7; perhaps TRBD2 as D (6 bases). CDR3 length: 15 residues. Looked up from germline, CDR1 is LGHDT and CDR2 is YNNKEL (reference sequence). Trimming removed 5 bases at V and 4 bases at J, with 18 bases between.

The rearrangement joins TRBV28 to TRBJ1-3; D uncertain. Germline CDR1 MDHEN, CDR2 SYDVKM. This CDR3 spans 16 amino acids. V was cut by 5 bases and J by 0 bases, with 14 bases left in between. The chain's CDR3 is CASSPRTESSGNTIYF. In DNA form, the CDR3 reads TGTGCCAGCAGTCCCCGGACCGAAAGCTCTGGAAACACCATATATTTT. The complete variable domain, with remaining parts taken from reference TRBV28 and TRBJ1-3, reads DVKVTQSSRYLVKRTGEKVFLECVQDMDHENMFWYRQDPGLGLRLIYFSYDVKMKEKGDIPEGYSVSREKKERFSLILESASTNQTSMYLCASSPRTESSGNTIYFGEGSWLTVV.

The chain has TRBV6-6 and TRBJ2-2; D unclear. Trimming shortened V by 5 bases and J by 4 bases, and 8 bases separated the two germline ends. This CDR3 is 13 amino acids long. Germline V CDR1 and CDR2: MNHNY, SVGAGI (reference sequence). CDR3 amino acids: CASSPRGTGELFF. For the CDR3, the DNA is TGTGCCAGCAGTCCACGAGGCACCGGGGAGCTGTTTTTT.

V gene TRBV29-1 combines with J gene TRBJ2-3; 7 bases map to TRBD2. The CDR3 length is 15 residues. Germline loops: CDR1 SQVTM, CDR2 ANQGSEA. V dropped 6 bases and J dropped 5; count of bases not matched to a gene: 14. Here the CDR3 reads CSVASGIGGEDTQYF. For the CDR3, the DNA is TGCAGCGTGGCAAGCGGGATCGGTGGGGAAGATACGCAGTATTTT.

J is TRBJ2-3 and V is TRBV6-4; TRBD2 matches 11 bases. CDR1 MRHNA and CDR2 SNTAGT come from the germline V gene. The junction had 6 bases not matched to a gene; V was cut back by 2 bases and J by 5 bases. CDR3 length: 16 residues. The CDR3 is CASSDHGTSGLDTQYF. The CDR3 bases are TGTGCCAGCAGTGACCACGGGACTAGCGGCTTAGATACGCAGTATTTT.

The gene calls are TRBV19 and TRBJ1-1; 7 bases line up with TRBD1. Germline V CDR1 and CDR2: LNHDA, SQIVND (reference sequence). The CDR3 has 16 amino acids. V gave up 5 bases and J gave up 1 base; unmatched junction bases: 10. The CDR3 spells CASSPQPGTANTEAFF. Here the CDR3 DNA reads TGTGCCAGTAGTCCCCAGCCCGGGACAGCGAACACTGAAGCTTTCTTT. Full variable domain (missing parts from reference TRBV19 and TRBJ1-1): DGGITQSPKYLFRKEGQNVTLSCEQNLNHDAMYWYRQDPGQGLRLIYYSQIVNDFQKGDIAEGYSVSREKKESFPLTVTSAQKNPTAFYLCASSPQPGTANTEAFFGQGTRLTVV.

The chain combines TRBV18 with TRBJ1-5; no firm D call. The CDR3 has 20 amino acids. The V gene's germline CDR1 is KGHSH and CDR2 LQKENI. Trimming took off 1 base at V and 0 bases at J, with 22 bases between the two ends. For the CDR3, the DNA is TGTGCCAGCTCACCACTGGGTTTTGAAAGGCCCAGCTATAGCAATCAGCCCCAGCATTTT. Protein: CASSPLGFERPSYSNQPQHF.

The rearrangement joins TRBV27 to TRBJ1-4; D gene ambiguous. In germline, CDR1 is MNHEY, CDR2 SMNVEV (reference sequence). The CDR3 spans 14 residues. The germline V and J ends were trimmed by 1 base and 4 bases, with 7 bases remaining between them. The CDR3 spells CASSLWSGNEKLFF. The CDR3 DNA is TGTGCCAGCAGTTTATGGAGTGGTAATGAAAAACTGTTTTTT. Full variable domain (remainder filled in from reference TRBV27 and TRBJ1-4): EAQVTQNPRYLITVTGKKLTVTCSQNMNHEYMSWYRQDPGLGLRQIYYSMNVEVTDKGDVPEGYKVSRKEKRNFPLILESPSPNQTSLYFCASSLWSGNEKLFFGSGTQLSVL.

The chain has TRBV14 and TRBJ2-3; TRBD2 might be the D (6 bases). This CDR3 has 15 amino acids. The V end lost 2 bases, the J end lost 1 base, and 10 bases lay between the germline ends. Germline lookup yields CDR1 SGHDN and CDR2 FVKESK. The CDR3: CASSQWASGTDTQYF. CDR3 nucleotide sequence: TGTGCCAGCAGCCAATGGGCTAGCGGCACAGATACGCAGTATTTT.

The chain joins TRBV7-9 to TRBJ2-1, with 11 bases fitting TRBD1. CDR1 and CDR2 from the germline V gene are SEHNR and FQNEAQ (reference sequence). The CDR3 has 15 amino acids. The J segment lost 7 bases and the V segment lost 9 bases, leaving 11 bases of the junction unmatched. CDR3 amino acids: CASYYLGQGVNEQFF. CDR3 nucleotide sequence: TGTGCCAGTTACTACTTGGGACAGGGGGTTAATGAGCAGTTCTTC.

The genes are TRBV6-1 and TRBJ2-1; 8 bases are a match to TRBD2. J lost 3 bases, V lost 2 bases, and 6 bases had no gene match. The V gene's germline CDR1 is MNHNS and CDR2 SASEGT. The CDR3 loop spans 16 amino acids. The CDR3 bases are TGTGCCAGCAGTGAACAGCTAGCGGGTTACTACAATGAGCAGTTCTTC. As protein: CASSEQLAGYYNEQFF.

The chain joins TRBV12-5 to TRBJ2-3; possibly TRBD1 or TRBD2 for D (5 bases each). V was pared by 6 bases and J by 2 bases, with 18 bases between. Germline V gene lookup returns CDR1 LGHNT and CDR2 FRNRAP. The CDR3 is made up of 16 amino acids. CDR3 coding DNA: TGTGCTAGTGGCCGAACCACAGGAGACTACACAGATACGCAGTATTTT. Translation: CASGRTTGDYTDTQYF.